Following are 15 T cell receptor beta chains from one sample sequenced in a study of tissue T cells after allogeneic stem cell transplantation. The protocol was immunoSEQ multiplex PCR, while the TCRdb copy is restricted to in-frame clones and leaves out a portion. The table records some 48,000 clones, around 73% of them present only once. Input material: sorted cells pooled from one or two spleens. These receptors were obtained from a pool of C57BL/6 mice in good health.

This clone was seen more than once but under ten times. Gene names refer to mouse genes. The read ends 1 residue shy of where the CDR3 ends; the end is completed using the germline J gene. The V call is TRBV19, the J call TRBJ1-4, with a weak D call TRBD1 (5 bases). Germline values: CDR1 FNHDT, CDR2 SITEND (reference sequence). V was clipped by 4 bases and J by 0 bases, with 7 bases between them. The CDR3 runs to 14 residues. The part of the CDR3 DNA that was read is TGTGCCAGCAGTGGGGACCTTTCCAACGAAAGATTATTT. Protein product: CASSGDLSNERLF. The full CDR3 reads CASSGDLSNERLFF. The full variable domain, completed using reference TRBV19 and TRBJ1-4, is GGIITQTPKFLIGQEGQKLTLKCQQNFNHDTMYWYRQDSGKGLRLIYYSITENDLQKGDLSEGYDASREKKSSFSLTVTSAQKNEMAVFLCASSGDLSNERLFFGHGTKLSVL.

In the case of this clone: Gene names refer to mouse genes. The CDR3 is cut off 1 residue early in the read; its end comes from the germline J gene. The genes are TRBV16 and TRBJ1-3, with 10 nucleotides matching TRBD1. Trimming took 7 bases from V and 0 from J; bases not matched to a gene: 3. Germline V lookup: CDR1 SGHSA, CDR2 FRNQAP. The CDR3 is 15 residues long. The CDR3 sequence is CASTGQGNSGNTLYF. Incomplete CDR3 DNA: TGTGCAAGCACGGGACAGGGGAATTCTGGAAATACGCTCTAT.

On this clone itself: These gene names are mouse names. The read ends 1 residue before the CDR3 terminus; that terminus is restored from the germline J gene. The chain has TRBV3 and TRBJ2-7; D remains unclear. Germline V gene data show CDR1 as SNHLY and CDR2 as FYNGKV (reference sequence). The germline V and J ends were trimmed by 0 bases and 3 bases, with 6 bases remaining between them. CDR3 length: 13 amino acids. CDR3 DNA, as far as it was read: TGTGCCAGCAGCTTAGCGCACAACTATGAACAGTAC. Translation: CASSLAHNYEQY. The complete CDR3 reads CASSLAHNYEQYF.

Concerning this clone itself: The gene symbols are mouse symbols. The read stops 1 residue short of the end of the CDR3; the missing end is completed from the germline J gene. The chain joins TRBV1 to TRBJ2-7; 7 bases are shared with TRBD1. In germline, CDR1 is NSQYPW, CDR2 LRSPGD (reference sequence). This CDR3 has 13 residues. Germline trimming cut 3 bases from V and 3 bases from J; bases unmatched to any gene: 2. The CDR3: CTCSAWDSYEQYF. CDR3 DNA (partial): TGCACCTGCAGTGCTTGGGACAGCTATGAACAGTAC.

On this clone: All gene names here are mouse names. This sample also contains other DNA sequences that code for the same CDR3. The sequenced part of the CDR3 DNA is TGTGCAAGCAGCTTAGAAGGACAGGGGTATGAACAGTAC. Its protein product is CASSLEGQGYEQY. In full, the CDR3 is CASSLEGQGYEQYF. The gene calls are TRBV16 and TRBJ2-7, with 9 bases lining up with TRBD1. The read comes to an end 1 residue before the CDR3 does, leaving the germline J gene to fill in the end. The germline V gene has CDR1 SGHSA and CDR2 FRNQAP. The CDR3 sequence is 14 residues long. Trimming removed 0 bases from V and 4 bases from J; junction bases left unmatched: 1. The full variable domain, with the rest looked up from reference TRBV16 and TRBJ2-7, is NAGVIQTPRHKVTGKGQEATLWCEPISGHSAVFWYRQTIVQGLEFLTYFRNQAPIDDSGMPKERFSAQMPNQSHSTLKIQSTQPQDSAVYLCASSLEGQGYEQYFGPGTRLTVL.

With regard to this clone: Gene labels here are mouse ones. The CDR3 end lies 1 residue beyond the end of the read and is filled in from the germline J gene. The chain has TRBV1 and TRBJ1-3, with 9 bases identical to TRBD1. Unmatched junction bases numbered 4, after V lost 5 bases and J lost 2 bases. The CDR3 has 15 amino acids. Germline V gene sequence: CDR1 NSQYPW, CDR2 LRSPGD (reference sequence). The CDR3 is CTCSTGGRPGNTLYF. The DNA read from the CDR3 is TGCACCTGCAGTACAGGGGGCAGACCTGGAAATACGCTCTAT.

Notes on this clone: Mouse gene names apply. The observed sequence ends 1 residue before the CDR3 terminus, with the missing tail filled in from the germline J gene. The V call is TRBV4, the J call TRBJ2-3; 9 bases agree with TRBD2. CDR1 and CDR2 from the germline V gene are LGHDT and YNNKQL (reference sequence). This CDR3 comprises 15 residues. Trimming at V came to 4 bases and at J to 3 bases, leaving 5 bases not matched to a gene. The CDR3 here is CASSSGWGGAETLYF. The covered CDR3 bases are TGTGCCAGCAGCTCCGGGTGGGGGGGCGCAGAAACGCTGTAT. Full variable domain (outside the CDR3, taken from reference TRBV4 and TRBJ2-3): ETAVFQTPNYHVTQVGNEVSFNCKQTLGHDTMYWYKQDSKKLLKIMFSYNNKQLIVNETVPRRFSPQSSDKAHLNLRIKSVEPEDSAVYLCASSSGWGGAETLYFGSGTRLTVL.

In regard to this clone: Mouse names are used for the genes. The read ends 1 residue before the CDR3 terminus; that terminus is restored from the germline J gene. The gene calls are TRBV3 and TRBJ2-1; 9 bases align to TRBD2. Trimming took 4 bases from V and 0 from J; bases not matched to a gene: 1. The V gene's germline CDR1 is SNHLY and CDR2 FYNGKV (reference sequence). This CDR3 is built from 15 residues. Incomplete CDR3 DNA: TGTGCCAGCAGCTCGGGACTGGGTAACTATGCTGAGCAGTTC. Translation gives CASSSGLGNYAEQF. The full CDR3 protein is CASSSGLGNYAEQFF.

About this clone: Gene names are the mouse ones. Other DNA sequences in this specimen translate into the identical CDR3. CDR3 bases read: TGTGCCAGCGGTCCCGGGACAGGGACAGAAGTCTTC. Amino acid sequence: CASGPGTGTEVF. The entire CDR3 protein reads CASGPGTGTEVFF. The chain carries TRBV13-2 and TRBJ1-1, with 9 bases that match TRBD1. From the germline J gene comes the end of the CDR3, since the read stops 1 residue before it. The CDR3 totals 13 residues. Germline CDR1 NNHNN, CDR2 SYGAGS (reference sequence). The J segment lost 5 bases and the V segment lost 4 bases, leaving 3 bases of the junction unmatched.

Worth noting for this clone: Mouse names are used for the genes. The read terminates 1 residue before the CDR3 end, so the remaining end is supplied by the germline J gene. The genes are TRBV4 and TRBJ2-3; 9 bases align to TRBD2. Germline assignment: CDR1 LGHDT and CDR2 YNNKQL (reference sequence). This CDR3 has 15 residues. J lost 0 bases, V lost 5 bases, and 3 bases had no gene match. The DNA read from the CDR3 is TGTGCCAGCAGCCCCGGACTGGGGAGTGCAGAAACGCTGTAT. Encoded protein: CASSPGLGSAETLY. From start to end, the CDR3 is CASSPGLGSAETLYF.

This clone was detected once. The gene names given are mouse names. The sequenced fragment ends 1 residue before the CDR3 boundary, so the rest is inferred from the germline J gene. J is TRBJ2-5 and V is TRBV5, with 7 bases aligning to TRBD2. J was trimmed by 0 bases and V by 3 bases; bases with no gene match: 3. The V gene's germline CDR1 is LGHNA and CDR2 YNLKQL (reference sequence). The CDR3 consists of 15 residues. CDR3 sequence: CASSHGTVNQDTQYF. The CDR3 DNA, read in part, is TGTGCCAGCAGCCATGGGACTGTTAACCAAGACACCCAGTAC.

With respect to this clone: The germline and genes are mouse ones. The read ends 1 residue before the CDR3 terminus; that terminus is restored from the germline J gene. V usage is TRBV19 and J usage is TRBJ1-2; TRBD1 aligns across 10 bases. Germline V CDR1 and CDR2: FNHDT, SITEND (reference sequence). V was pared by 4 bases and J by 4 bases, with 4 bases of the junction left unmatched. The CDR3 runs to 14 residues. This CDR3 is CASSRQGATSDYTF. CDR3 DNA (partial): TGTGCCAGCAGTCGACAGGGGGCTACCTCCGACTACACC.

Of note for this clone: Gene and germline names: mouse. The CDR3 end is not reached by the read, which stops 1 residue before it; the germline J gene fills it in. J is TRBJ2-1 and V is TRBV13-2; 11 bases are a match to TRBD2. Germline V gene lookup returns CDR1 NNHNN and CDR2 SYGAGS (reference sequence). The CDR3 extends over 15 amino acids. V was pared by 2 bases and J by 6 bases, with 4 bases of the junction left unmatched. The part of the CDR3 DNA that was read is TGTGCCAGCGGTGAAAACTGGGGGGGCATTGCTGAGCAGTTC. It yields the protein CASGENWGGIAEQF. The full CDR3 is CASGENWGGIAEQFF.

A word on this clone: Gene names denote mouse genes. The read ends 1 residue early relative to the CDR3; the germline J gene fills the gap. The chain carries TRBV26 and TRBJ1-1; 12 bases fit TRBD1. CDR1 and CDR2 from the germline V gene are KGHPV and FQNQEV (reference sequence). This CDR3 contains 12 residues. Trimming took 6 bases from V and 10 from J; bases not matched to a gene: 3. The sequenced CDR3 bases are TGTGCCAGCAGACGGGACAGGGGGCGAGTCTTC. It encodes CASRRDRGRVF. In full, the CDR3 is CASRRDRGRVFF.

The sample holds a few counts of this clone. Genes here carry mouse names. The CDR3 end lies 1 residue beyond the end of the read and is filled in from the germline J gene. This sequence joins TRBV31 and TRBJ1-4; TRBD1 aligns across 11 bases. This CDR3 is built from 15 residues. Trimming removed 0 bases from V and 6 bases from J; junction bases left unmatched: 3. Germline V gene lookup returns CDR1 GKSSPN and CDR2 SITVG. Incomplete CDR3 DNA: TGTGCCTGGAGTCTAGGGGGACAGGGGGACGAAAGATTATTT. Protein sequence: CAWSLGGQGDERLF. The complete CDR3 reads CAWSLGGQGDERLFF.